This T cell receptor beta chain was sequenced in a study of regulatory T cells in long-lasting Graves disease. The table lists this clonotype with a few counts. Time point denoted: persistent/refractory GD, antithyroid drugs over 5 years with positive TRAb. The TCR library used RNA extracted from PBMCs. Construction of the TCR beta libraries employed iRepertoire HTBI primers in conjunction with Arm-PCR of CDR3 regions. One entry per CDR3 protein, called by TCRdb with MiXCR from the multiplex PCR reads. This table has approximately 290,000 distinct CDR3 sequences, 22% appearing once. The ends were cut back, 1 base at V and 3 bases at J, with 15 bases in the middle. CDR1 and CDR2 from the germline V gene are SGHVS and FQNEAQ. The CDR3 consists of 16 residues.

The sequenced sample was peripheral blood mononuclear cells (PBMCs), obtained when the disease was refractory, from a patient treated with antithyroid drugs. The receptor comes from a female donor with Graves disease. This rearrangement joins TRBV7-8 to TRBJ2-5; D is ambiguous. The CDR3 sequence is CASSLDSYGKKETQYF. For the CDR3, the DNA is TGTGCCAGCAGCTTAGATTCGTACGGAAAAAAAGAGACCCAGTACTTC.